This T cell receptor beta chain derives from a study of cytomegalovirus exposure and HLA in healthy donors. In the PCR, 60 Vbeta and 13 Jbeta primers were used. Profiling relied on immunoSEQ multiplex PCR, and the TCRdb table lists in-frame clones only, not all of them. The repertoire holds some 170,000 clones, with approximately 78% as singletons. Germline V CDR1 and CDR2: PRHDT, FYEKMQ (reference sequence). The V and J ends lost 2 bases and 0 bases, in that order; junction bases with no gene match: 3. The CDR3 length is 16 residues. The TCR sequence derives from a young woman in good health and CMV-seronegative. The chain links TRBV13 to TRBJ1-1, with 10 positions matching TRBD1. The sample consisted of PBMCs. The CDR3 DNA reads TGTGCCAGCAGCTTACGGACAGGGGGAATGAACACTGAAGCTTTCTTT. It codes for CASSLRTGGMNTEAFF. Full variable domain (rest looked up from reference TRBV13 and TRBJ1-1): AAGVIQSPRHLIKEKRETATLKCYPIPRHDTVYWYQQGPGQDPQFLISFYEKMQSDKGSIPDRFSAQQFSDYHSELNMSSLELGDSALYFCASSLRTGGMNTEAFFGQGTRLTVV.